This T cell receptor (beta chain) is drawn from a study of T cell changes during pregnancy in multiple sclerosis. CDR3 size: 17 residues. The germline gives CDR1 SEHNR, CDR2 FQNEAQ (reference sequence). Trimming at V came to 1 base and at J to 4 bases, leaving 8 bases not matched to a gene. Data came from immunoSEQ multiplex PCR; TCRdb stores just in-frame clones and leaves some out. The data show 75,000 to 85,000 clones, with around 93% seen just once and approximately 2.5% held by the top ten. The sequencing here drew on peripheral blood, taken in the second trimester of pregnancy. This TCR came from a female donor with multiple sclerosis, enrolled in a pregnancy study. This chain joins TRBV7-9 and TRBJ1-4; 8 bases map to TRBD1. CDR3 protein: CASSLGDRDRFNEKLFF. The DNA of the CDR3 is TGTGCCAGCAGCTTAGGGGACCGGGACAGGTTTAATGAAAAACTGTTTTTT.